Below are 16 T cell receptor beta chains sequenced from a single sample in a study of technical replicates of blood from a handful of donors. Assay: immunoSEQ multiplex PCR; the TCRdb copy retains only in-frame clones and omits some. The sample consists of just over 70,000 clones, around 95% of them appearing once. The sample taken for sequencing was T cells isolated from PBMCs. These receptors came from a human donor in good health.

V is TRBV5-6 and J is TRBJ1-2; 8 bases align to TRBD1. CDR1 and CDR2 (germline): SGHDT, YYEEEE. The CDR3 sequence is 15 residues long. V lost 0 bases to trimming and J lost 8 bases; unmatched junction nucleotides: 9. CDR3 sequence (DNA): TGTGCCAGCAGCTTGGGGGTCAGGGGGCCTGAAGGCTACACCTTC. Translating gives CASSLGVRGPEGYTF. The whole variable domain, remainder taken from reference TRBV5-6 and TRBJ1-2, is DAGVTQSPTHLIKTRGQQVTLRCSPKSGHDTVSWYQQALGQGPQFIFQYYEEEERQRGNFPDRFSGHQFPNYSSELNVNALLLGDSALYLCASSLGVRGPEGYTFGSGTRLTVV.

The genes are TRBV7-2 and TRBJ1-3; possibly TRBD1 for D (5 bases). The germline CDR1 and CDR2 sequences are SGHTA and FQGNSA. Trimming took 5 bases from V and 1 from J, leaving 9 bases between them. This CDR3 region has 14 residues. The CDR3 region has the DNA TGTGCCAGCAGCGCCGGGGGATCTGGAAACACCATATATTTT. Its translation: CASSAGGSGNTIYF.

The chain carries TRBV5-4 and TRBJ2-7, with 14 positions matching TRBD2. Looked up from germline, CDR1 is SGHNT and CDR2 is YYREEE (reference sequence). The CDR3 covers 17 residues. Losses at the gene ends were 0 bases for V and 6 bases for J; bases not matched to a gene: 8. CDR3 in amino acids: CASSLGGTSGSMSEQYF. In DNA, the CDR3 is TGTGCCAGCAGCTTGGGTGGGACTAGCGGGAGTATGAGCGAGCAGTACTTC. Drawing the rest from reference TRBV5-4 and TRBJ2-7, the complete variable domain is ETGVTQSPTHLIKTRGQQVTLRCSSQSGHNTVSWYQQALGQGPQFIFQYYREEENGRGNFPPRFSGLQFPNYSSELNVNALELDDSALYLCASSLGGTSGSMSEQYFGPGTRLTVT.

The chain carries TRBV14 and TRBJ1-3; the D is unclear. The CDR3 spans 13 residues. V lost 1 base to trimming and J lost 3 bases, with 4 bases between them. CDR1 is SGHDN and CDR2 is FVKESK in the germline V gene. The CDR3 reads CASSQGLGNTIYF. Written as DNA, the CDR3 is TGTGCCAGCAGCCAAGGTCTTGGAAACACCATATATTTT.

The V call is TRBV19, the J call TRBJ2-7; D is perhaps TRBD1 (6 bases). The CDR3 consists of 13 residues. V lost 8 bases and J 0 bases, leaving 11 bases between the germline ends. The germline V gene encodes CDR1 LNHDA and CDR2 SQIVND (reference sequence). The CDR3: CASGTMSSYEQYF. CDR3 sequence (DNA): TGTGCCAGTGGGACAATGAGCTCCTACGAGCAGTACTTC. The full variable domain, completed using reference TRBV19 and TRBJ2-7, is DGGITQSPKYLFRKEGQNVTLSCEQNLNHDAMYWYRQDPGQGLRLIYYSQIVNDFQKGDIAEGYSVSREKKESFPLTVTSAQKNPTAFYLCASGTMSSYEQYFGPGTRLTVT.

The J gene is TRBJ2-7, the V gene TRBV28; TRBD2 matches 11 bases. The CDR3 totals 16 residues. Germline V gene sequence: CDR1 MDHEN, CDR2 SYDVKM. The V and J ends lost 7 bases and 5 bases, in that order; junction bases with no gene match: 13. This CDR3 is CASKSLALGLADEQYF. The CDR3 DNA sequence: TGTGCCAGCAAATCTTTAGCCTTGGGACTAGCGGACGAGCAGTACTTC.

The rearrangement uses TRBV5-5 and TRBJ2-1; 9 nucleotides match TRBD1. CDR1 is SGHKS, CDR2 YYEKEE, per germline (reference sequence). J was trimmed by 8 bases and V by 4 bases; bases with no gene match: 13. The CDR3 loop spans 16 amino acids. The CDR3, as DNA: TGTGCCAGCAGCCCGTTGGGTGGGACAGGGCTCGATGAGCAGTTCTTC. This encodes CASSPLGGTGLDEQFF.

CDR3 in amino acids: CASSSGLAYEQYF. For the CDR3, the DNA is TGTGCCAGCAGTTCTGGACTAGCCTACGAGCAGTACTTC. V usage is TRBV27 and J usage is TRBJ2-7; 7 bases align to TRBD2. V lost 4 bases to trimming and J lost 2 bases; unmatched junction nucleotides: 2. Germline-derived CDR1 and CDR2 are MNHEY and SMNVEV (reference sequence). The CDR3 is 13 amino acids.

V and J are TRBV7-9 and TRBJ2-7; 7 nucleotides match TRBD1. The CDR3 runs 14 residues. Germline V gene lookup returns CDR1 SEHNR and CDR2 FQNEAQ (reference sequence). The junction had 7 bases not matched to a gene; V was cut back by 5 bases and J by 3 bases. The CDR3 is CASSPWDSNYEQYF. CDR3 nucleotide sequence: TGTGCCAGCAGCCCATGGGACAGTAACTACGAGCAGTACTTC. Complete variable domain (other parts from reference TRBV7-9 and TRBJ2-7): DTGVSQNPRHKITKRGQNVTFRCDPISEHNRLYWYRQTLGQGPEFLTYFQNEAQLEKSRLLSDRFSAERPKGSFSTLEIQRTEQGDSAMYLCASSPWDSNYEQYFGPGTRLTVT.

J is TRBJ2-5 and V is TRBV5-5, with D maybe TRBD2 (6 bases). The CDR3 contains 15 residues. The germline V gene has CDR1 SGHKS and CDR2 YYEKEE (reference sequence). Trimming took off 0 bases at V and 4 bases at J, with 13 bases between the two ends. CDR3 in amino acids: CASSLASLEGETQYF. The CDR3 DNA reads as TGTGCCAGCAGCTTGGCCTCATTGGAGGGAGAGACCCAGTACTTC.

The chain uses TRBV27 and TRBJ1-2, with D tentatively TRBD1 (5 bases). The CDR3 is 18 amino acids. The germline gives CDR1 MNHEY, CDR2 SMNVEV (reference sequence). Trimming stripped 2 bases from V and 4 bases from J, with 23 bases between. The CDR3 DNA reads TGTGCCAGCAGTTTAAGTATCGGAGTCGGGGGTTCAGGCTATGGCTACACCTTC. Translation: CASSLSIGVGGSGYGYTF.

The CDR3 DNA follows: TGTGCCAGCAGCTTGGTGATGAGCTCCTACGAGCAGTACTTC. Amino acids: CASSLVMSSYEQYF. The chain couples TRBV7-2 to TRBJ2-7, with D uncertain. From germline, CDR1 is SGHTA and CDR2 FQGNSA. This CDR3 comprises 14 residues. Trimming pared 3 bases from V and 0 bases from J, leaving 9 bases between.

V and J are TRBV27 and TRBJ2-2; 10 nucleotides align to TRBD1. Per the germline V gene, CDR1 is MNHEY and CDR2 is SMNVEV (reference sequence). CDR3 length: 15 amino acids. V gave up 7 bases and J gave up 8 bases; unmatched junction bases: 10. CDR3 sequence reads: CASMPGQGLAGELFF. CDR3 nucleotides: TGTGCCAGCATGCCGGGACAGGGGTTAGCGGGGGAGCTGTTTTTT.

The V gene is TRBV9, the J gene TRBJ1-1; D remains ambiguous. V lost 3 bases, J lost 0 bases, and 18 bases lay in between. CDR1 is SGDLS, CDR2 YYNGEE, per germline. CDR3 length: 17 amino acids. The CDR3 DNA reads TGTGCCAGCAGCGCGACTGGGAGACTGACCCTGAACACTGAAGCTTTCTTT. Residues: CASSATGRLTLNTEAFF.

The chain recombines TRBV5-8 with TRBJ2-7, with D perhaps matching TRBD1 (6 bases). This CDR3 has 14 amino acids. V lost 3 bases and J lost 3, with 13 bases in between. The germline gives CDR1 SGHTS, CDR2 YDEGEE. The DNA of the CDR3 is TGTGCCAGCAGCTCCGGGCAGGGGCTCTACGAGCAGTACTTC. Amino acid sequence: CASSSGQGLYEQYF.

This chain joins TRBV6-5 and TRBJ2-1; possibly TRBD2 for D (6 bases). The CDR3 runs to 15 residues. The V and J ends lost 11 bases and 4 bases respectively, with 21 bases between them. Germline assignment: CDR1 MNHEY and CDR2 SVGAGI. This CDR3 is CACGKWRDRYNEQFF. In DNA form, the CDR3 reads TGTGCCTGCGGAAAGTGGCGGGATCGTTACAATGAGCAGTTCTTC.